Below are 28 T cell receptor beta chains sequenced from a single sample in a study of T cell repertoires in cytomegalovirus infection. MiXCR, run by TCRdb on the reads, gives a single entry per CDR3 protein. The top ten clones hold roughly 16% of a sample with around 260,000 distinct CDR3 sequences, 8% to 9.5% of them seen once. The sequencing sample was made of PBMCs. Receptors were obtained from a human donor in good health (CMV status not recorded). Some clones in this sample may be carry-over from other donors' samples.

This clonotype was seen at least ten times. The chain carries TRBV28 and TRBJ1-1; D uncertain. CDR3 length: 12 residues. Germline CDR1 MDHEN, CDR2 SYDVKM. The germline V and J ends were trimmed by 7 bases and 2 bases, with 8 bases remaining between them. CDR3 sequence reads: CASTPPNTEAFF. The CDR3 DNA sequence: TGTGCCAGCACCCCGCCCAACACTGAAGCTTTCTTT.

Only a few counts were recorded for this clonotype. V gene TRBV6-6 combines with J gene TRBJ2-7; TRBD1 aligns across 7 bases. This CDR3 contains 12 residues. The ends lost 6 bases at V and 8 bases at J; junction bases unmatched: 7. Germline V gives CDR1 MNHNY, CDR2 SVGAGI (reference sequence). The CDR3 DNA is TGTGCCAGCAGGAACCCACAGGGGAAGCAGTACTTC. Translated: CASRNPQGKQYF.

This clonotype appeared many times. This rearrangement joins TRBV11-3 to TRBJ2-1; no firm D call. V lost 4 bases and J lost 1, with 5 bases in between. The germline V gene encodes CDR1 SGHNT and CDR2 YENEEA. This CDR3 spans 13 amino acids. CDR3 region: CASSSPSYNEQFF. The CDR3 DNA reads TGTGCCAGCAGCTCTCCATCCTACAATGAGCAGTTCTTC.

This clonotype was recorded many times. V usage is TRBV7-6 and J usage is TRBJ1-1, with D possibly being TRBD1 (5 bases). Trimming shortened V by 4 bases and J by 1 base, and 13 bases separated the two germline ends. This CDR3 spans 15 amino acids. Germline values: CDR1 SGHVS, CDR2 FNYEAQ. The CDR3 here is CASSSAGTGNTEAFF. The CDR3 DNA reads TGTGCCAGCAGCTCGGCAGGAACAGGGAACACTGAAGCTTTCTTT.

The chain links TRBV12-3 or TRBV12-4 to TRBJ2-7, with D possibly being TRBD2 (5 bases). The CDR3 length is 12 residues. The germline V and J ends were trimmed by 5 bases and 7 bases, with 12 bases remaining between them. The CDR3 sequence is CASSHPTGEQYF. CDR3 in DNA: TGTGCCAGCAGTCACCCCACGGGGGAGCAGTACTTC.

This clonotype was observed many times. The chain has TRBV7-2 and TRBJ1-1; the match to TRBD1 covers 9 bases. Per the germline V gene, CDR1 is SGHTA and CDR2 is FQGNSA. This CDR3 is 16 amino acids long. The J segment lost 6 bases and the V segment lost 4 bases, leaving 12 bases of the junction unmatched. The CDR3: CASSSGQGGTGPEAFF. The CDR3 DNA reads TGTGCCAGCAGCTCGGGACAGGGAGGAACTGGACCTGAAGCTTTCTTT. Full variable domain (remainder filled in from reference TRBV7-2 and TRBJ1-1): GAGVSQSPSNKVTEKGKDVELRCDPISGHTALYWYRQSLGQGLEFLIYFQGNSAPDKSGLPSDRFSAERTGGSVSTLTIQRTQQEDSAVYLCASSSGQGGTGPEAFFGQGTRLTVV.

This clonotype showed up many times. The chain has TRBV7-9 and TRBJ1-4, with 7 bases matching TRBD1. The CDR3 extends over 14 amino acids. Germline-derived CDR1 and CDR2 are SEHNR and FQNEAQ (reference sequence). V lost 6 bases to trimming and J lost 5 bases; unmatched junction nucleotides: 6. CDR3 amino acids: CASSYPGQNEKLFF. The CDR3 DNA reads TGTGCCAGCAGTTATCCGGGACAGAATGAAAAACTGTTTTTT.

This clonotype was observed many times. The chain is built from TRBV7-9 and TRBJ1-2; weak D call: TRBD1 (5 bases). V was clipped by 5 bases and J by 3 bases, with 16 bases between them. Germline V gene lookup returns CDR1 SEHNR and CDR2 FQNEAQ (reference sequence). The CDR3 totals 15 residues. The DNA for the CDR3 is TGTGCCAGCAGCACCCAGGACGGAGGGGACTATGGCTACACCTTC. Translation: CASSTQDGGDYGYTF. The variable domain in full, completed from reference TRBV7-9 and TRBJ1-2, reads DTGVSQNPRHKITKRGQNVTFRCDPISEHNRLYWYRQTLGQGPEFLTYFQNEAQLEKSRLLSDRFSAERPKGSFSTLEIQRTEQGDSAMYLCASSTQDGGDYGYTFGSGTRLTVV.

This clonotype was seen many times. The V gene is TRBV7-2, the J gene TRBJ2-6; D call uncertain. The V end lost 1 base, the J end lost 1 base, and 5 bases lay between the germline ends. The CDR3 length is 15 residues. Germline V gene data show CDR1 as SGHTA and CDR2 as FQGNSA. Written as DNA, the CDR3 is TGTGCCAGCAGCTTAGTGATATCTGGGGCCAACGTCCTGACTTTC. This codes for CASSLVISGANVLTF. Full variable domain (rest looked up from reference TRBV7-2 and TRBJ2-6): GAGVSQSPSNKVTEKGKDVELRCDPISGHTALYWYRQSLGQGLEFLIYFQGNSAPDKSGLPSDRFSAERTGGSVSTLTIQRTQQEDSAVYLCASSLVISGANVLTFGAGSRLTVL.

This chain links TRBV5-5 with TRBJ1-4; unclear D gene. Germline V gene sequence: CDR1 SGHKS, CDR2 YYEKEE (reference sequence). V gave up 0 bases and J gave up 8 bases, with 14 bases separating them. The CDR3 is made up of 15 amino acids. CDR3 bases: TGTGCCAGCAGCTTGGCCGCTGGGCAAGCGGAAAAACTGTTTTTT. Translated: CASSLAAGQAEKLFF.

This clonotype was counted at least ten times. CDR3 loop: CASSLGFSTGTPYEQYF. The CDR3 DNA sequence: TGTGCCAGCAGCTTGGGGTTCTCGACAGGTACTCCCTACGAGCAGTACTTC. This chain uses TRBV7-2 with TRBJ2-7; tentatively, D is TRBD1 (6 bases). CDR3 size: 17 residues. V was shortened by 3 bases and J by 2 bases, with 20 bases between the two germline ends. Germline loops: CDR1 SGHTA, CDR2 FQGNSA.

This clonotype has just a few counts. The chain combines TRBV20-1 with TRBJ2-7, with 9 bases lining up with TRBD1. The V segment lost 4 bases and the J segment 3 bases; nucleotides outside the gene matches: 4. Germline V gives CDR1 DFQATT, CDR2 SNEGSKA (reference sequence). The CDR3 is 13 amino acids. The CDR3 is CSATWDRVYEQYF. The CDR3 DNA is TGCAGTGCTACGTGGGACAGGGTCTACGAGCAGTACTTC.

The table lists this clonotype with a few counts. This sequence joins TRBV6-6 and TRBJ1-1; tentatively, D is TRBD1 (5 bases). V was clipped by 4 bases and J by 0 bases, with 15 bases between them. CDR1 is MNHNY and CDR2 is SVGAGI in the germline V gene (reference sequence). The CDR3 extends over 16 amino acids. As DNA, the CDR3 is TGTGCCAGCAGTTCTGGGGCGAGGGCGGTGAACACTGAAGCTTTCTTT. It yields the protein CASSSGARAVNTEAFF.

The genes are TRBV29-1 and TRBJ1-3, with TRBD1 identical over 8 bases. CDR1 and CDR2 from the germline V gene are SQVTM and ANQGSEA. This CDR3 contains 12 residues. V was clipped by 7 bases and J by 8 bases; unmatched bases: 7. In nucleotides, the CDR3 is TGCAGCGCAGGGGGCTTTAGGGACACCATATATTTT. This translates into CSAGGFRDTIYF.

This clonotype was observed a few times. The CDR3 sequence: CASSLVASGLSYEQYF. For the CDR3, the DNA is TGTGCCAGCAGCTTAGTGGCTAGCGGACTCTCCTACGAGCAGTACTTC. The gene calls are TRBV11-2 and TRBJ2-7; 7 bases agree with TRBD2. CDR1 is SGHAT and CDR2 is FQNNGV in the germline V gene. The CDR3 spans 16 residues. V gave up 1 base and J gave up 0 bases; unmatched junction bases: 6.

The chain couples TRBV2 to TRBJ2-7; 9 bases are a match to TRBD1. This CDR3 comprises 16 residues. V was pared by 6 bases and J by 0 bases, with 9 bases of the junction left unmatched. Germline V lookup: CDR1 SNHLY, CDR2 FYNNEI. The CDR3, as DNA: TGTGCCAGCAGGGGGACAGGGCCCCCAAGCTCCTACGAGCAGTACTTC. Its translation: CASRGTGPPSSYEQYF.

This clonotype occurred a few times. V gene TRBV2 combines with J gene TRBJ2-5; TRBD2 matches 7 bases. This CDR3 spans 13 amino acids. Germline loops: CDR1 SNHLY, CDR2 FYNNEI. V lost 5 bases to trimming and J lost 8 bases; unmatched junction nucleotides: 8. CDR3: CASSPSGLGTQYF. The CDR3 DNA reads TGTGCCAGCAGTCCTAGCGGCCTAGGAACCCAGTACTTC. The entire variable domain, with the rest obtained from reference TRBV2 and TRBJ2-5, is as follows: EPEVTQTPSHQVTQMGQEVILRCVPISNHLYFYWYRQILGQKVEFLVSFYNNEISEKSEIFDDQFSVERPDGSNFTLKIRSTKLEDSAMYFCASSPSGLGTQYFGPGTRLLVL.

In this sample, this clonotype turned up many times. The CDR3 DNA reads as TGTGCCAGCAGCTCCAGGGTCGATACGCAGTATTTT. It specifies CASSSRVDTQYF. The chain combines TRBV12-3 or TRBV12-4 with TRBJ2-3; tentative D call: TRBD1 (5 bases). The V end lost 6 bases, the J end lost 6 bases, and 10 bases lay between the germline ends. There are 12 residues in the CDR3.

This clonotype was picked up a small number of times. The chain links TRBV4-2 to TRBJ1-2; 10 bases agree with TRBD1. V dropped 0 bases and J dropped 9; count of bases not matched to a gene: 10. The CDR3 extends over 16 amino acids. Germline V gene data show CDR1 as LGHNA and CDR2 as YNFKEQ. Here the CDR3 reads CASSQDPVGQGISYTF. DNA of the CDR3: TGTGCCAGCAGCCAAGACCCCGTGGGACAGGGGATAAGCTACACCTTC.

This clonotype came up a few times. The chain uses TRBV2 and TRBJ2-3, with TRBD2 matching over 10 bases. This CDR3 contains 15 residues. Per the germline V gene, CDR1 is SNHLY and CDR2 is FYNNEI. Losses at the gene ends were 4 bases for V and 0 bases for J; bases not matched to a gene: 1. The CDR3 region has the DNA TGTGCCAGCAGTGGGACTAGCGGTAGCACAGATACGCAGTATTTT. Residues: CASSGTSGSTDTQYF.

This clonotype was detected many times. The rearrangement joins TRBV7-2 to TRBJ1-5, with D possibly matching TRBD1 (6 bases). Germline CDR1 is SGHTA and CDR2 is FQGNSA. V was shortened by 5 bases and J by 3 bases, with 14 bases between the two germline ends. CDR3 size: 15 residues. CDR3 in amino acids: CASSQDRSPNQPQHF. The DNA of the CDR3 is TGTGCCAGCAGCCAAGACAGGAGTCCCAATCAGCCCCAGCATTTT.

This clonotype was found a few times. The genes are TRBV12-3 or TRBV12-4 and TRBJ1-3; unclear D gene. The CDR3 spans 14 residues. Between the trimmed V and J ends, which lost 6 bases and 1 base, there was a span of 10 bases. The CDR3 spells CASRERRSGNTIYF. CDR3 DNA: TGTGCCAGCAGGGAGCGACGGTCTGGAAACACCATATATTTT.

V usage is TRBV20-1 and J usage is TRBJ1-3; D unresolved. V was cut by 3 bases and J by 4 bases, with 13 bases left in between. Germline CDR1 and CDR2: DFQATT and SNEGSKA (reference sequence). The CDR3 spans 14 residues. CDR3 nucleotide sequence: TGCAGTGCTAGGGCCTCTTGGGGAGGAAACACCATATATTTT. Its translation is CSARASWGGNTIYF.

At least ten counts were recorded for this clonotype. The chain has TRBV7-8 and TRBJ1-1; D gene ambiguous. The ends were cut back, 6 bases at V and 6 bases at J, with 14 bases in the middle. Germline CDR1 reads SGHVS; CDR2 reads FQNEAQ. CDR3 length: 13 amino acids. The CDR3 loop reads CASSREQTSEAFF. In DNA, the CDR3 is TGTGCCAGCAGTAGAGAGCAGACGTCTGAAGCTTTCTTT.

In this sample, this clonotype turned up many times. The V gene is TRBV25-1, the J gene TRBJ1-1; no firm D call. The CDR3 covers 15 residues. Deletions cut 4 bases from V and 4 bases from J, with 16 bases between. Germline loops: CDR1 MGHDK, CDR2 SYGVNS. In DNA form, the CDR3 reads TGTGCCAGCAGTGGTATATCGATGGGAGTCACTGAAGCTTTCTTT. Translated, it gives CASSGISMGVTEAFF.

On this clonotype: A much larger clone is a single base away; this may be a read error. This chain uses TRBV19 with TRBJ1-5; D gene uncertain. The CDR3 spans 17 residues. Per germline, CDR1 LNHDA and CDR2 SQIVND (reference sequence). For the CDR3, the DNA is TGTGACAGTAGTATTGGTTCCGGGTTCAATAGCAATCAGCCCCAGCATTTT. Protein product: CDSSIGSGFNSNQPQHF.

This clonotype has just a few counts. The rearrangement uses TRBV19 and TRBJ2-1; 7 bases map to TRBD2. Trimming removed 5 bases from V and 4 bases from J; junction bases left unmatched: 11. The germline V gene encodes CDR1 LNHDA and CDR2 SQIVND (reference sequence). This CDR3 has 16 amino acids. This chain's CDR3 is CASSAPRAGSYNEQFF. CDR3 coding DNA: TGTGCCAGTAGTGCCCCACGAGCGGGGTCATACAATGAGCAGTTCTTC. Full variable domain (rest looked up from reference TRBV19 and TRBJ2-1): DGGITQSPKYLFRKEGQNVTLSCEQNLNHDAMYWYRQDPGQGLRLIYYSQIVNDFQKGDIAEGYSVSREKKESFPLTVTSAQKNPTAFYLCASSAPRAGSYNEQFFGPGTRLTVL.

This clonotype was recorded many times. This sequence joins TRBV6-6 and TRBJ2-7, with 10 nucleotides matching TRBD1. The CDR3 runs to 15 residues. Germline assignment: CDR1 MNHNY and CDR2 SVGAGI (reference sequence). V gave up 7 bases and J gave up 0 bases; unmatched junction bases: 6. DNA of the CDR3: TGTGCCAGCACCCCGGGACAGGGGCACTCCTACGAGCAGTACTTC. It codes for CASTPGQGHSYEQYF.